Shown below are 6 T cell receptor beta chains from a single sample sequenced in a study of early T cells in non-severe SARS-CoV-2 infection. TCRdb re-analysed the 5' RACE reads in MiXCR, keeping a single row per CDR3 protein. The sample carries over 50,000 distinct CDR3 sequences, 8% recorded once. Specimen: whole blood. All receptors come from an adult who was a healthcare worker with PCR-confirmed SARS-CoV-2 infection or an uninfected control (not recorded which).

The sample holds many counts of this clonotype. This chain uses TRBV11-2 with TRBJ1-5; D call uncertain. CDR1 is SGHAT, CDR2 FQNNGV, per germline. The V end was cut by 0 bases, the J end by 2 bases, with 8 bases between. The CDR3 spans 15 residues. The CDR3 region has the DNA TGTGCCAGCAGCTTAGATCTTGACCGCAATCAGCCCCAGCATTTT. Encoded protein: CASSLDLDRNQPQHF.

This chain connects TRBV2 to TRBJ1-1; D is possibly TRBD1 (6 bases). Trimming removed 1 base at V and 8 bases at J, with 14 bases between. The CDR3 is made up of 14 amino acids. Germline CDR1 and CDR2: SNHLY and FYNNEI. The CDR3 nucleotides read TGTGCCAGCAGTGAAGGGAGAACAGGGCCGGAAGCTTTCTTT. It specifies CASSEGRTGPEAFF. The full variable domain, completed using reference TRBV2 and TRBJ1-1, is EPEVTQTPSHQVTQMGQEVILRCVPISNHLYFYWYRQILGQKVEFLVSFYNNEISEKSEIFDDQFSVERPDGSNFTLKIRSTKLEDSAMYFCASSEGRTGPEAFFGQGTRLTVV.

This clonotype was recorded many times. This sequence joins TRBV6-2 or TRBV6-3 and TRBJ2-7; a weak D match, TRBD2 (6 bases). This CDR3 has 12 amino acids. The V gene lost 7 bases and the J gene lost 6 bases, with 13 bases spanning the gap. CDR1 MNHEY and CDR2 SVGEGT come from the germline V gene. Here the CDR3 DNA reads TGTGCCAGCACCAACGGGGGATCCGAGCAGTACTTC. This sequence encodes CASTNGGSEQYF.

This clonotype turned up a few times. J is TRBJ1-4 and V is TRBV18; D is possibly TRBD1 (5 bases). Looked up from germline, CDR1 is KGHSH and CDR2 is LQKENI. This CDR3 has 15 residues. V was trimmed by 3 bases and J by 0 bases, leaving 8 bases between them. This CDR3 is CASSPGTATNEKLFF. The CDR3 nucleotides read TGTGCCAGCTCACCTGGGACTGCAACTAATGAAAAACTGTTTTTT.

This CDR3 reads CASSLDWTGLSTGELFF. CDR3 nucleotides: TGTGCCAGCAGCTTAGACTGGACAGGGCTGTCCACCGGGGAGCTGTTTTTT. The chain carries TRBV7-2 and TRBJ2-2; TRBD1 matches 8 bases. The CDR3 has 17 residues. Trimming at V came to 1 base and at J to 4 bases, leaving 8 bases not matched to a gene. CDR1 is SGHTA, CDR2 FQGNSA, per germline. The full variable domain, completed using reference TRBV7-2 and TRBJ2-2, is GAGVSQSPSNKVTEKGKDVELRCDPISGHTALYWYRQSLGQGLEFLIYFQGNSAPDKSGLPSDRFSAERTGGSVSTLTIQRTQQEDSAVYLCASSLDWTGLSTGELFFGEGSRLTVL.

This clonotype showed up many times. The chain links TRBV5-1 to TRBJ2-1; 9 bases are shared with TRBD1. Per germline, CDR1 SGHRS and CDR2 YFSETQ. V lost 3 bases and J lost 7; bases outside the gene matches: 8. The length of the CDR3 is 15 residues. CDR3 sequence reads: CASSSWTGVKNEQFF. CDR3 DNA sequence: TGCGCCAGCAGCTCCTGGACAGGGGTGAAGAATGAGCAGTTCTTC.